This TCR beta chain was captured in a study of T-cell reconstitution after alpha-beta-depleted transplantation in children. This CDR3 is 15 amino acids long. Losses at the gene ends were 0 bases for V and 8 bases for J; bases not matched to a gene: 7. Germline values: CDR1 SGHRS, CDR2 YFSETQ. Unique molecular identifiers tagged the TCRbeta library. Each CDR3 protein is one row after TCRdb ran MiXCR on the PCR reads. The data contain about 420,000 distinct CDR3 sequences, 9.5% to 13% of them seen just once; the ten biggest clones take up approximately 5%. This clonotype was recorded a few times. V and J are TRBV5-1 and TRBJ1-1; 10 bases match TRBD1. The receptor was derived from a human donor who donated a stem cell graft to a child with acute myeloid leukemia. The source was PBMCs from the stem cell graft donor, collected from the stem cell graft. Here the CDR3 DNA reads TGCGCCAGCAGCTTGGAGACAGGGGGCTACCGCGAAGCTTTCTTT. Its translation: CASSLETGGYREAFF.